This T cell receptor (beta chain) was recovered during a study of blood T cell repertoires in COVID-19. On the study more broadly: COVID-19 samples collected from the United States, Italy and Spain covered acute and convalescent phases. PBMCs, B-cell-depleted T cells, or T cells were the source of the cDNA or gDNA that made up the material.

Original data processing: Reference gene primers were amplified, and this amplification served to estimate nucleated cell counts. The assay was immunoSEQ multiplex PCR, and TCRdb's table has in-frame clones only and misses some. V, J and clone size were drawn from that table, and D and trimming were deduced from the DNA. Of tens of thousands of clones in the sample, over 65% are singletons; the top ten hold about 20%. The germline V gene has CDR1 LNHDA and CDR2 SQIVND (reference sequence). The CDR3 sequence is 14 residues long. Trimming cost V 7 bases and J 7 bases; bases outside gene matches: 9. The sequence was obtained from a woman older than 75 with acute or convalescent COVID-19. This chain connects TRBV19 to TRBJ1-5; TRBD1 matches 8 bases. Sequences were obtained from peripheral blood. The CDR3 sequence: CASTRTGQGQPQHF. The CDR3 bases are TGTGCCAGTACCCGAACAGGACAGGGCCAGCCCCAGCATTTT. The full variable domain, with the rest looked up from reference TRBV19 and TRBJ1-5, is DGGITQSPKYLFRKEGQNVTLSCEQNLNHDAMYWYRQDPGQGLRLIYYSQIVNDFQKGDIAEGYSVSREKKESFPLTVTSAQKNPTAFYLCASTRTGQGQPQHFGDGTRLSIL.